This T cell receptor (beta chain) comes out of a study of blood T cell repertoires in COVID-19. Study summary: Acute-phase and convalescent COVID-19 samples originated in the United States, Italy and Spain.

The J segment lost 8 bases and the V segment lost 2 bases, leaving 5 bases of the junction unmatched. The CDR3 loop spans 14 amino acids. Germline values: CDR1 SGHVS, CDR2 FNYEAQ. Categorization into cohorts depended on clinical history that participants reported. Only in-frame clones appear in the TCRdb table, and some are missing; sequencing was by immunoSEQ multiplex PCR. The sample lists under 200,000 clones; approximately 88% were seen once. The chain couples TRBV7-6 to TRBJ2-1; 8 nucleotides match TRBD1. The source is a woman aged 45-60 years who had recovered from COVID-19. Sequencing was performed on PBMCs or T cells enriched from blood (not recorded which). In DNA, the CDR3 is TGTGCCAGCAGCTTAACGGACAGGGCCTATGAGCAGTTCTTC. Protein product: CASSLTDRAYEQFF.